Listed below are T cell receptor beta chains from one sample, sequenced in a study of shared clonotypes between healthy human individuals. Assay used: immunoSEQ multiplex PCR; TCRdb lists only in-frame clones, some missing. The sample includes 2 million to 2.5 million clones, under 97% of them seen just once. The sample consisted of naive CD4+ T cells sorted from blood. These receptors all stem from a young man in good health. Both conserved end residues are part of each CDR3.

TRBJ2-1 | 16 | TRBV19 | CASSISSLYTYNEQFF
TRBJ1-3 | 15 | TRBV5-6 | CASSLDGISGNTIYF
TRBJ2-3 | 11 | TRBV30 | CAWGGEDTQYF
TRBJ2-1 | 13 | TRBV18 | CASSLLAGNEQFF
TRBJ2-7 | 14 | TRBV6-5 | CASSRTSGGGEQYF
TRBJ2-1 | 14 | TRBV7-9 | CASVSWPSDNEQFF
TRBJ1-1 | 13 | TRBV6-5 | CASTQGRDTEAFF
TRBJ1-4 | 15 | TRBV18 | CASSPPLSGGEKLFF
TRBJ2-3 | 15 | TRBV5-1 | CASSLEGLGTDTQYF
TRBJ2-1 | 13 | TRBV30 | CAWSGELTGTQFF
TRBJ2-2 | 13 | TRBV7-3 | CASSLPPTGELFF
TRBJ1-4 | 14 | TRBV28 | CASSPGDRGRKLFF
TRBJ1-2 | 13 | TRBV6-5 | CASSYWGSYGYTF
TRBJ2-1 | 14 | TRBV30 | CAWSVVLRGNEQFF
TRBJ2-7 | 15 | TRBV9 | CASSPGSQGGLEQYF
TRBJ1-5 | 15 | TRBV25-1 | CASSPAGASNQPQHF
TRBJ2-4 | 16 | TRBV5-1 | CASSSSGQAQGGIQYF
TRBJ2-1 | 16 | TRBV7-9 | CASSLLKAQSYNEQFF
TRBJ2-1 | 15 | TRBV7-9 | CASSAGLGGPHEQFF
TRBJ2-7 | 14 | TRBV4-3 | CASSPRDRTYEQYF
TRBJ2-7 | 15 | TRBV30 | CAWSVGTGIPYEQYF
TRBJ2-3 | 18 | TRBV30 | CAWSPTRGTYRGTDTQYF
TRBJ1-5 | 16 | TRBV4-1 | CASSLAQGAGNQPQHF
TRBJ1-4 | 14 | TRBV5-1 | CASSPGQDNEKLFF
TRBJ2-7 | 13 | TRBV6-5 | CASSYSGVGEQYF
TRBJ1-4 | 16 | TRBV13 | CASSSLKTGVIEKLFF
TRBJ2-7 | 14 | TRBV19 | CASSIEAGFYEQYF
TRBJ1-1 | 13 | TRBV7-9 | CASSLETGREAFF
TRBJ1-1 | 15 | TRBV6-6 | CASTLVGPMNTEAFF
TRBJ1-5 | 14 | TRBV7-2 | CASSRWGGSEPQHF
TRBJ1-5 | 12 | TRBV6-5 | CASSRGGQPQHF
TRBJ2-5 | 14 | TRBV6-5 | CASSPSGYQETQYF
TRBJ2-3 | 13 | TRBV7-2 | CASSFTPTDTQYF
TRBJ2-3 | 16 | TRBV7-3 | CASSLGANGLTDTQYF
TRBJ2-2 | 13 | TRBV6-1 | CASTRGDTGELFF